These 9 T cell receptor beta chains were sequenced from one sample in a study of cytomegalovirus exposure and HLA in healthy donors. Primers: 60 Vbeta forward and 13 Jbeta reverse. TCRdb's table, derived via immunoSEQ multiplex PCR, lists solely in-frame clones and lacks some. The sample yields 90,000 to 110,000 clones, just under 80% seen once. What was sequenced was PBMCs. These receptors all stem from a young man in good health and CMV-seronegative.

The chain is built from TRBV7-9 and TRBJ2-7; possible D gene TRBD1, 5 bases. CDR3 length: 14 residues. V was cut by 5 bases and J by 7 bases, with 18 bases left in between. Germline values: CDR1 SEHNR, CDR2 FQNEAQ (reference sequence). The CDR3 region has the DNA TGTGCCAGCAGCCCCCCCCAAGGGGCCGAGGAGCAGTACTTC. It codes for CASSPPQGAEEQYF. Based on the CDR3 plus reference TRBV7-9 and TRBJ2-7, the full variable domain is DTGVSQNPRHKITKRGQNVTFRCDPISEHNRLYWYRQTLGQGPEFLTYFQNEAQLEKSRLLSDRFSAERPKGSFSTLEIQRTEQGDSAMYLCASSPPQGAEEQYFGPGTRLTVT.

The chain recombines TRBV11-2 with TRBJ2-5, with 12 bases lining up with TRBD2. CDR3 length equals 17 residues. Germline V gene sequence: CDR1 SGHAT, CDR2 FQNNGV. Losses at the gene ends were 2 bases for V and 3 bases for J; bases not matched to a gene: 7. CDR3 residues: CASSLIASGRAEETQYF. DNA of the CDR3: TGTGCCAGCAGCTTAATCGCTAGCGGGAGGGCCGAAGAGACCCAGTACTTC.

The chain recombines TRBV7-6 with TRBJ2-3; 9 bases match TRBD1. CDR1 and CDR2 (germline): SGHVS, FNYEAQ. CDR3 length: 17 residues. V shed 2 bases, J shed 0 bases, and the junction held 6 bases outside the gene matches. The CDR3 nucleotides are TGTGCCAGCAGCTTAATTCCGGGACAGGGTAGCACAGATACGCAGTATTTT. Translating it yields CASSLIPGQGSTDTQYF.

The chain joins TRBV12-5 to TRBJ2-1; 10 bases line up with TRBD2. The germline gives CDR1 LGHNT, CDR2 FRNRAP. V trimming: 0 bases; J trimming: 9 bases; junction bases outside the gene matches: 5. This CDR3 spans 15 amino acids. The CDR3 DNA reads as TGTGCTAGTGGTTTGGTCCTAGCGGGGGTCGGTGAGCAGTTCTTC. It codes for CASGLVLAGVGEQFF.

This chain links TRBV7-2 with TRBJ1-5; 7 nucleotides line up with TRBD1. Germline V gives CDR1 SGHTA, CDR2 FQGNSA. The CDR3 loop spans 16 amino acids. Trimming took 5 bases from V and 7 from J; bases not matched to a gene: 14. The CDR3 protein is CASSLDRQGRKQPQHF. CDR3 bases: TGTGCCAGCAGCCTGGATAGACAGGGACGTAAACAGCCCCAGCATTTT. Variable domain in full (rest from reference TRBV7-2 and TRBJ1-5): GAGVSQSPSNKVTEKGKDVELRCDPISGHTALYWYRQSLGQGLEFLIYFQGNSAPDKSGLPSDRFSAERTGGSVSTLTIQRTQQEDSAVYLCASSLDRQGRKQPQHFGDGTRLSIL.

V gene TRBV5-4 combines with J gene TRBJ2-1; the D gene is possibly TRBD2 (5 bases). CDR3 length: 13 residues. V lost 4 bases and J lost 9, with 14 bases in between. Germline lookup yields CDR1 SGHNT and CDR2 YYREEE (reference sequence). The CDR3 spells CASSQIGGFEQFF. CDR3 nucleotide sequence: TGTGCCAGCAGCCAGATCGGAGGATTTGAGCAGTTCTTC. Supplemented by reference TRBV5-4 and TRBJ2-1, the full variable domain reads ETGVTQSPTHLIKTRGQQVTLRCSSQSGHNTVSWYQQALGQGPQFIFQYYREEENGRGNFPPRFSGLQFPNYSSELNVNALELDDSALYLCASSQIGGFEQFFGPGTRLTVL.

The genes are TRBV4-1 and TRBJ2-1; possible D gene TRBD2, 6 bases. The CDR3 spans 14 residues. The germline CDR1 and CDR2 sequences are MGHRA and YSYEKL. The V end was cut by 0 bases, the J end by 13 bases, with 16 bases between. The CDR3 DNA follows: TGCGCCAGCAGCCAAGATAGGCGGGAAACCACCCAGTTCTTC. Protein: CASSQDRRETTQFF.

The chain is built from TRBV6-5 and TRBJ2-3; 8 positions agree with TRBD2. The CDR3 totals 12 residues. Germline CDR1 is MNHEY and CDR2 is SVGAGI. The trim removed 6 bases at V and 10 bases at J, leaving 6 bases unmatched. In nucleotides, the CDR3 is TGTGCCAGCAGCCACAGCGGGGGAGCGCAGTATTTT. This encodes CASSHSGGAQYF.

The chain is built from TRBV7-9 and TRBJ1-4; 7 nucleotides agree with TRBD1. The germline CDR1 and CDR2 sequences are SEHNR and FQNEAQ (reference sequence). CDR3 length: 18 amino acids. The ends lost 4 bases at V and 2 bases at J; junction bases unmatched: 13. CDR3 in amino acids: CASSSPTDRDGTNEKLFF. Here the CDR3 DNA reads TGTGCCAGCAGCTCCCCGACCGACAGGGACGGCACTAATGAAAAACTGTTTTTT.